The next 4 T cell receptor beta chains were all read from a single sample in a study of blood T cell repertoires in COVID-19. This table comes from immunoSEQ multiplex PCR, and its TCRdb copy is limited to in-frame clones, with some not included. The table lists hundreds of thousands of clones, roughly 80% of them singletons, with 8.9% in the top ten. The sequencing sample was made of peripheral blood. The origin of the receptors is a man older than 75 with acute or convalescent COVID-19.

On this clone: This sample includes further DNA sequences coding for the same CDR3. J is TRBJ1-1 and V is TRBV6-5; 7 bases are a match to TRBD1. J gave up 1 base and V 2 bases, and 1 base lay outside the gene matches. This CDR3 comprises 14 residues. Germline CDR1 MNHEY, CDR2 SVGAGI. CDR3 nucleotide sequence: TGTGCCAGCAGTTACCACAGGGGGAACACTGAAGCTTTCTTT. Protein: CASSYHRGNTEAFF.

CDR3 coding DNA: TGTGCCAGCAGTTACGTCGGCAGGTTGTTCACTGAAGCTTTCTTT. The encoded protein is CASSYVGRLFTEAFF. This chain joins TRBV6-2 or TRBV6-3 and TRBJ1-1, with unresolved D. The germline V and J ends were trimmed by 2 bases and 4 bases, with 14 bases remaining between them. Germline-derived CDR1 and CDR2 are MNHEY and SVGEGT. CDR3 length: 15 residues.

The gene calls are TRBV9 and TRBJ2-1; 11 positions match TRBD2. The CDR3 consists of 16 residues. Germline V gives CDR1 SGDLS, CDR2 YYNGEE. Trimming at V came to 3 bases and at J to 10 bases, leaving 12 bases not matched to a gene. CDR3 DNA: TGTGCCAGCAGCGCTCCCGGGACTAGCGGAATTGGAGAGCAGTTCTTC. It is translated as CASSAPGTSGIGEQFF.

This chain connects TRBV24-1 to TRBJ1-2; 9 bases match TRBD1. Trimming at V came to 4 bases and at J to 1 base, leaving 0 bases not matched to a gene. The CDR3 totals 14 residues. CDR1 and CDR2 from the germline V gene are KGHDR and SFDVKD. The CDR3 is CATSETGGNYGYTF. For the CDR3, the DNA is TGTGCCACCAGTGAGACAGGGGGTAACTATGGCTACACCTTC.